Each of the 17 T cell receptor beta chains below was sequenced from the same sample in a study of patients and donors after allogeneic stem cell transplantation. Using its own MiXCR run on the RT-PCR reads, TCRdb lists one record per CDR3 protein. The sample shows 800,000 to 1,000,000 distinct CDR3 sequences, approximately 19% of them seen only once. Material: blood, either unsorted or a sorted T cell fraction (not recorded which). These receptors were obtained from a human donor who was either an allogeneic HSCT recipient or a stem cell or donor lymphocyte infusion donor (not recorded which). It is not recorded whose cells these are; they may come from a transplant donor.

This clonotype has just a few counts. This chain joins TRBV2 and TRBJ2-1, with D maybe TRBD2 (7 bases). Germline V lookup: CDR1 SNHLY, CDR2 FYNNEI. This CDR3 contains 13 residues. V was clipped by 7 bases and J by 9 bases, with 16 bases between them. CDR3 region: CASTMFRGGEQFF. CDR3 in DNA: TGTGCCAGCACTATGTTTAGGGGGGGTGAGCAGTTCTTC.

This clonotype was seen a few times. The chain links TRBV29-1 to TRBJ1-1; perhaps TRBD1 as D (5 bases). The CDR3 consists of 15 residues. Per the germline V gene, CDR1 is SQVTM and CDR2 is ANQGSEA. Trimming removed 2 bases from V and 10 bases from J, with 23 bases in between. As DNA, the CDR3 is TGCAGCGTTGAATGGGGGAAGGCCCGGGAAAGGGGAGCTTTCTTT. It encodes CSVEWGKARERGAFF. Together with reference TRBV29-1 and TRBJ1-1, the CDR3 gives the full variable domain: SAVISQKPSRDICQRGTSLTIQCQVDSQVTMMFWYRQQPGQSLTLIATANQGSEATYESGFVIDKFPISRPNLTFSTLTVSNMSPEDSSIYLCSVEWGKARERGAFFGQGTRLTVV.

The chain has TRBV20-1 and TRBJ2-2, with D maybe TRBD1 (5 bases). Trimming took off 1 base at V and 6 bases at J, with 12 bases between the two ends. Per the germline V gene, CDR1 is DFQATT and CDR2 is SNEGSKA (reference sequence). The CDR3 consists of 14 residues. CDR3 sequence reads: CSARVPGSAGELFF. CDR3 coding DNA: TGCAGTGCTAGAGTTCCAGGGTCCGCCGGGGAGCTGTTTTTT.

The rearrangement joins TRBV12-3 or TRBV12-4 to TRBJ2-1; no firm D call. This CDR3 comprises 12 residues. Between the trimmed V and J ends, which lost 3 bases and 6 bases, there was a span of 6 bases. Written as DNA, the CDR3 is TGTGCCAGCAGTTTCCAGATCAATGAGCAGTTCTTC. Residues: CASSFQINEQFF.

The chain links TRBV28 to TRBJ2-1; TRBD2 aligns across 8 bases. J gave up 12 bases and V 2 bases, and 3 bases lay outside the gene matches. The CDR3 is 12 amino acids. Germline loops: CDR1 MDHEN, CDR2 SYDVKM. CDR3 coding DNA: TGTGCCAGCAGTTTAAGCGGACTAGCGCAGTTCTTC. Protein product: CASSLSGLAQFF. The variable domain in full, with the rest retrieved from reference TRBV28 and TRBJ2-1, is DVKVTQSSRYLVKRTGEKVFLECVQDMDHENMFWYRQDPGLGLRLIYFSYDVKMKEKGDIPEGYSVSREKKERFSLILESASTNQTSMYLCASSLSGLAQFFGPGTRLTVL.

This clonotype showed up many times. The J gene is TRBJ1-5, the V gene TRBV29-1; 7 positions agree with TRBD1. Germline loops: CDR1 SQVTM, CDR2 ANQGSEA. V lost 6 bases to trimming and J lost 0 bases; unmatched junction nucleotides: 5. CDR3 length equals 14 residues. The CDR3 DNA sequence: TGCAGCGTCTTACAGGGGAATAGCAATCAGCCCCAGCATTTT. The encoded protein is CSVLQGNSNQPQHF. Full variable domain (outside the CDR3, taken from reference TRBV29-1 and TRBJ1-5): SAVISQKPSRDICQRGTSLTIQCQVDSQVTMMFWYRQQPGQSLTLIATANQGSEATYESGFVIDKFPISRPNLTFSTLTVSNMSPEDSSIYLCSVLQGNSNQPQHFGDGTRLSIL.

This clonotype came up once. The chain recombines TRBV9 with TRBJ2-3, with 7 bases lining up with TRBD1. With V trimmed by 0 bases and J by 4 bases, 5 bases remained unmatched. CDR3 length: 15 amino acids. Looked up from germline, CDR1 is SGDLS and CDR2 is YYNGEE. CDR3 sequence (DNA): TGTGCCAGCAGCGTAGCCGGGACAGCCCCAGATACGCAGTATTTT. This translates into CASSVAGTAPDTQYF.

V is TRBV24-1 and J is TRBJ2-3; TRBD1 agrees at 8 bases. The ends lost 6 bases at V and 2 bases at J; junction bases unmatched: 3. The CDR3 sequence is 14 residues long. Germline V gene sequence: CDR1 KGHDR, CDR2 SFDVKD. CDR3 residues: CATSRQGSTDTQYF. The CDR3 DNA follows: TGTGCCACCAGTAGACAGGGGTCCACAGATACGCAGTATTTT.

The chain links TRBV20-1 to TRBJ2-1; D might be TRBD2 (5 bases). Germline V gives CDR1 DFQATT, CDR2 SNEGSKA (reference sequence). The CDR3 runs 12 residues. V dropped 3 bases and J dropped 8 bases, with 11 bases sitting between them. CDR3 region: CSASETTHEQFF. In DNA, the CDR3 is TGCAGTGCTAGTGAGACTACCCATGAGCAGTTCTTC.

This clonotype was recorded many times. This chain joins TRBV6-5 and TRBJ2-7; D unresolved. The length of the CDR3 is 16 residues. Germline V gene lookup returns CDR1 MNHEY and CDR2 SVGAGI. Trimming cost V 0 bases and J 3 bases, with 15 bases left between them. The CDR3 DNA reads as TGTGCCAGCAGTTACTCACCCACAGTGCGTTTCTACGAGCAGTACTTC. Translation gives CASSYSPTVRFYEQYF.

The chain is built from TRBV27 and TRBJ2-5; a possible D gene is TRBD2 (6 bases). The ends were cut back, 6 bases at V and 1 base at J, with 18 bases in the middle. Germline CDR1 is MNHEY and CDR2 is SMNVEV (reference sequence). The CDR3 covers 16 residues. In nucleotides, the CDR3 is TGTGCCAGCAGATCCTATCTAGGAGGGGTCCAAGAGACCCAGTACTTC. As protein: CASRSYLGGVQETQYF.

CDR3 nucleotide sequence: TGTGCCAGCAGCTTAACTGGAGGGAATCAGCAGTACTTC. Protein product: CASSLTGGNQQYF. V usage is TRBV7-3 and J usage is TRBJ2-7, with D perhaps TRBD2 (6 bases). Between the trimmed V and J ends, which lost 0 bases and 8 bases, there was a span of 11 bases. The germline gives CDR1 SGHTA, CDR2 FQGTGA. This CDR3 spans 13 amino acids. The variable domain in full, completed from reference TRBV7-3 and TRBJ2-7, reads GAGVSQTPSNKVTEKGKYVELRCDPISGHTALYWYRQSLGQGPEFLIYFQGTGAADDSGLPNDRFFAVRPEGSVSTLKIQRTERGDSAVYLCASSLTGGNQQYFGPGTRLTVT.

The chain couples TRBV5-5 to TRBJ2-2; no definite D call. V was pared by 4 bases and J by 8 bases, with 12 bases between. The CDR3 contains 13 residues. Germline V gene data show CDR1 as SGHKS and CDR2 as YYEKEE (reference sequence). The CDR3 coding sequence is TGTGCCAGCAGCCAGCTGGGTCGGGGGGAGCTGTTTTTT. This encodes CASSQLGRGELFF.

V is TRBV29-1 and J is TRBJ2-7; 8 bases are shared with TRBD1. CDR1 SQVTM and CDR2 ANQGSEA come from the germline V gene. Germline trimming cut 7 bases from V and 3 bases from J; bases unmatched to any gene: 14. The CDR3 totals 15 residues. The CDR3 bases are TGCAGCGCACTACCGGGACAGGCCACAATCTACGAGCAGTACTTC. It translates to CSALPGQATIYEQYF.

The J gene is TRBJ1-1, the V gene TRBV5-1; unclear D gene. This CDR3 spans 13 amino acids. Germline CDR1 reads SGHRS; CDR2 reads YFSETQ. Trimming took off 6 bases at V and 4 bases at J, with 13 bases between the two ends. The CDR3 here is CASMVAPGTEAFF. The CDR3 DNA is TGCGCCAGCATGGTAGCACCCGGCACTGAAGCTTTCTTT.

This clonotype showed up just a few times. The rearrangement uses TRBV4-1 and TRBJ1-3, with 11 nucleotides matching TRBD1. The CDR3 contains 16 residues. The trim removed 1 base at V and 8 bases at J, leaving 7 bases unmatched. From germline, CDR1 is MGHRA and CDR2 YSYEKL. The CDR3 bases are TGCGCCAGCAGCCAAGGGGACAGGGGGTATGTGGACACCATATATTTT. Its translation: CASSQGDRGYVDTIYF.

This clonotype showed up just a few times. The chain joins TRBV6-1 to TRBJ1-1; 9 positions agree with TRBD1. Unmatched junction bases numbered 8, after V lost 6 bases and J lost 0 bases. This CDR3 contains 16 residues. CDR1 and CDR2 (germline): MNHNS, SASEGT. The CDR3 reads CASSNGTGTMNTEAFF. The CDR3 nucleotides are TGTGCCAGCAGCAACGGGACAGGGACAATGAACACTGAAGCTTTCTTT.